Included here is one TCR beta chain sequence, with context. What it binds is not known. The source of the sample is a study of shared clonotypes between healthy human individuals. The CDR3 runs 16 residues. V gave up 5 bases and J gave up 1 base, with 15 bases separating them. From germline, CDR1 is LGHNT and CDR2 FRNRAP. The sequencing of unsorted PBMC DNA took place on ten immunoSEQ deep assay plates. Some clones are missing from TCRdb's copy, which holds only in-frame ones; the method was immunoSEQ multiplex PCR. The table has approximately 470,000 clones, around 85% seen once. The study, taken as a whole, reports: Clonotype sharing among donors was expected to depend on sequencing depth.

This sequence was found in a woman in her forties in good health. Some clones in this sample may be carry-over from other donors' samples. V usage is TRBV12-5 and J usage is TRBJ1-3; D may be TRBD1 (5 bases). Material for sequencing was PBMCs. For the CDR3, the DNA is TGTGCTAGTGGTCTCGGGACGCCCGGGTCTGGAAACACCATATATTTT. Residues: CASGLGTPGSGNTIYF.